This T cell receptor beta chain was identified during a study of TIL therapy for anti-PD-1-resistant metastatic lung cancer. Study background: Median tumor PD-L1 proportion score was approximately 5.7%. Notes on the study in general: Many TIL product clones were absent from baseline tumor, suggesting clonal contraction.

V lost 0 bases and J lost 5, with 15 bases in between. Germline V gene data show CDR1 as SGHNT and CDR2 as YYREEE (reference sequence). CDR3 length: 15 residues. This was the immunoSEQ v3 assay. Survey-level samples got 2 million or so read pairs; deep-level samples got roughly 5-6 million. Libraries were prepared by immunoSEQ multiplex PCR; TCRdb keeps only in-frame clonotypes and omits some of them. The sample has around 100,000 clones, approximately 65% seen once. Comment on this clone: Its antigen is undetermined.

Time point noted: pre-treatment sample, taken before nivolumab and TIL therapy. Tumor tissue came from excised metastases, mostly pleural nodules or supraclavicular lymph nodes. This TCR was recovered from a person between 25 and 80 years old with non-small cell lung cancer. The chain links TRBV5-4 to TRBJ2-7, with D maybe TRBD2 (6 bases). The source material was tumor tissue, sampled at baseline. For the CDR3, the DNA is TGTGCCAGCAGCTTGGTGACTGGGGGGAGGAACGAGCAGTACTTC. Amino acids: CASSLVTGGRNEQYF. Together with reference TRBV5-4 and TRBJ2-7, the CDR3 gives the full variable domain: ETGVTQSPTHLIKTRGQQVTLRCSSQSGHNTVSWYQQALGQGPQFIFQYYREEENGRGNFPPRFSGLQFPNYSSELNVNALELDDSALYLCASSLVTGGRNEQYFGPGTRLTVT.